This T cell receptor beta chain appears in the sequencing data of a study of tumour-infiltrating T cells in Burkitt lymphoma. Study information: Productive clonality predicted overall and progression-free survival.

The CDR3 consists of 16 residues. V was shortened by 0 bases and J by 6 bases, with 15 bases between the two germline ends. Germline assignment: CDR1 SGHAT and CDR2 FQNNGV. The method was immunoSEQ multiplex PCR; TCRdb's version includes in-frame clones alone and lacks a portion of them. This table holds roughly 13,000 clones, more than 70% found once. The sequence was collected from a human donor with diffuse large B-cell lymphoma. Source material: tumor tissue. This chain links TRBV11-2 with TRBJ2-1, with unresolved D. CDR3 amino acids: CASSLDLRQAVNEQFF. Here the CDR3 DNA reads TGTGCCAGCAGCTTAGATCTTAGGCAGGCGGTCAATGAGCAGTTCTTC.